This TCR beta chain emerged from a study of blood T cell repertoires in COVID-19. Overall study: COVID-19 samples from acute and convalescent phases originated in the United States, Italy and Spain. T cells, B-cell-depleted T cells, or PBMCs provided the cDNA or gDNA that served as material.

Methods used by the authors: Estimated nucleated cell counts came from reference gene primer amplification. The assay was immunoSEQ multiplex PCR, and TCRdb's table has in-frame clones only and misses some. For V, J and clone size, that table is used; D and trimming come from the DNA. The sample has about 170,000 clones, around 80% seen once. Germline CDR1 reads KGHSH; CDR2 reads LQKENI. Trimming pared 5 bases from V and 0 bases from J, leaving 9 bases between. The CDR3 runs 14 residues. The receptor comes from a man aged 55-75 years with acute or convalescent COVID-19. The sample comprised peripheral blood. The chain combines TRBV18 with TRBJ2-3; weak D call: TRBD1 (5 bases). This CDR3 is CASSGASSTDTQYF. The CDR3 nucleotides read TGTGCCAGCTCAGGGGCCTCTAGCACAGATACGCAGTATTTT.